This T cell receptor (beta chain) was found in a study of shared clonotypes between healthy human individuals. CDR1 and CDR2 from the germline V gene are GTSNPN and SVGIG (reference sequence). J was trimmed by 2 bases and V by 4 bases; bases with no gene match: 7. The CDR3 consists of 15 residues. Those who donated were healthy HIV-negative adults, with no recent acute infections or vaccinations reported. Details on this clone: Its antigen remains unidentified.

Clones were read by immunoSEQ multiplex PCR, and TCRdb kept only the in-frame ones, dropping some. In the table there are millions of clones, over 85% of which are singletons. The study's findings and limits: Clonotypes that were shared across a handful of donors made up roughly 5.2% of naive CD4 clonotypes.

The clonotype originates from a man between 18 and 29 years old in good health. Some clones in this sample may be carry-over from other donors' samples. The chain uses TRBV30 and TRBJ1-3, with 8 bases matching TRBD1. Material: naive CD4+ T cells from PBMCs. Subset defined: CD45RA+ positively selected. CDR3: CAWNPRGLTGNTIYF. For the CDR3, the DNA is TGTGCCTGGAACCCCAGGGGGCTAACTGGAAACACCATATATTTT.